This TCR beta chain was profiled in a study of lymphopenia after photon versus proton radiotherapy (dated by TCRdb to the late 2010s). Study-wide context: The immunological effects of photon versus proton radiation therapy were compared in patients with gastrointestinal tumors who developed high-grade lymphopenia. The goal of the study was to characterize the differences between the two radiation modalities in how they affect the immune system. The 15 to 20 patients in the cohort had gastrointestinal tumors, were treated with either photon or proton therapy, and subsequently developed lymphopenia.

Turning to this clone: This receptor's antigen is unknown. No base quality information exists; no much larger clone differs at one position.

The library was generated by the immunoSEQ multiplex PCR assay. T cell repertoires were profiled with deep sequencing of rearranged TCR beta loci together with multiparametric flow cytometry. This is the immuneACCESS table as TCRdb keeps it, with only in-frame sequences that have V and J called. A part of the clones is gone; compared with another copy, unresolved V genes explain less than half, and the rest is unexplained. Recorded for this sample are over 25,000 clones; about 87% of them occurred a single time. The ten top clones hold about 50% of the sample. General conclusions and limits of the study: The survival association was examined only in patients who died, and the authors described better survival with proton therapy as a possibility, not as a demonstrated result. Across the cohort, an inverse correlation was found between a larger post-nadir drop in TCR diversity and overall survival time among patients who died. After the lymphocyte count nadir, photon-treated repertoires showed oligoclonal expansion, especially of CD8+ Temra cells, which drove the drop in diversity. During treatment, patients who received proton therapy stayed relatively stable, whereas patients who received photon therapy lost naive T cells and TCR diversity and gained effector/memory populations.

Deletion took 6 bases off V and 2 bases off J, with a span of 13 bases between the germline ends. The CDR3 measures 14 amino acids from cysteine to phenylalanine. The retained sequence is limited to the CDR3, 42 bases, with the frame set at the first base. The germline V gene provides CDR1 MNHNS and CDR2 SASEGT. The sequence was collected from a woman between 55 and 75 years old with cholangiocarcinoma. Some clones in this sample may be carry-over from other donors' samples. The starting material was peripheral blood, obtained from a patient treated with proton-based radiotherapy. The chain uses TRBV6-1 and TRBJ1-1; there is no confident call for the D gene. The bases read TGTGCCAGCAGAGGCCGGACCGATAACACTGAAGCTTTCTTT. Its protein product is CASRGRTDNTEAFF.